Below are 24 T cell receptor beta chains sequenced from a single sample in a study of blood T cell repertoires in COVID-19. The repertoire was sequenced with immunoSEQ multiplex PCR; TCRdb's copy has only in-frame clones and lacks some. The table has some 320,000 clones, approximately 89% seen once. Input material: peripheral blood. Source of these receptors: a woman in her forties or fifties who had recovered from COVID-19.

The CDR3 DNA sequence: TGTGCCAGCAGGCCCCTTGGCCGGGGGAAAGAGACCCAGTACTTC. It specifies CASRPLGRGKETQYF. V is TRBV28 and J is TRBJ2-5; D may be TRBD2 (6 bases). CDR3 length: 15 amino acids. The germline V gene encodes CDR1 MDHEN and CDR2 SYDVKM. Trimming left V 6 bases short and J 3 bases short, with 17 bases between.

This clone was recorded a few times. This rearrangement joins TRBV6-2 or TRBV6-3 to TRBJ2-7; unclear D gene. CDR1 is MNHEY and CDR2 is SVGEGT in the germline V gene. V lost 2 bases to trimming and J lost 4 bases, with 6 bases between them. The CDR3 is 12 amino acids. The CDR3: CASSYAPYEQYF. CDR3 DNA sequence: TGTGCCAGCAGTTACGCGCCTTACGAGCAGTACTTC.

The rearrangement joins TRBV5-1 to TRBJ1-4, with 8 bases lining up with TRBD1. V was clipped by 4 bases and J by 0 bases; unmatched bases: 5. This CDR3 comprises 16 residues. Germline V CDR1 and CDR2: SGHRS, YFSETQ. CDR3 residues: CASSGSQGATNEKLFF. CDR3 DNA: TGCGCCAGCAGCGGATCACAGGGGGCAACTAATGAAAAACTGTTTTTT.

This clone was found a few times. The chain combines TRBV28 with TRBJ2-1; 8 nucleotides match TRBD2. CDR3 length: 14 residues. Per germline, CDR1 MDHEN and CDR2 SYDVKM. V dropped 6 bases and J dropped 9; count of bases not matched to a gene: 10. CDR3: CASSRAGVHVEQFF. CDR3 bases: TGTGCCAGCAGCAGAGCGGGGGTACACGTTGAGCAGTTCTTC.

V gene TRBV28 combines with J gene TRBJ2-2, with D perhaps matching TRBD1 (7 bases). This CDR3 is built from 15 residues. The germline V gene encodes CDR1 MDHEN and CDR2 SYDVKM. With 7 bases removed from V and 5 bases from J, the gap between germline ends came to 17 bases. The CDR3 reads CASTPGGGGTGELFF. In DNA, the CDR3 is TGTGCCAGCACCCCTGGAGGGGGCGGGACCGGGGAGCTGTTTTTT. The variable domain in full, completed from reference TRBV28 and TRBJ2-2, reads DVKVTQSSRYLVKRTGEKVFLECVQDMDHENMFWYRQDPGLGLRLIYFSYDVKMKEKGDIPEGYSVSREKKERFSLILESASTNQTSMYLCASTPGGGGTGELFFGEGSRLTVL.

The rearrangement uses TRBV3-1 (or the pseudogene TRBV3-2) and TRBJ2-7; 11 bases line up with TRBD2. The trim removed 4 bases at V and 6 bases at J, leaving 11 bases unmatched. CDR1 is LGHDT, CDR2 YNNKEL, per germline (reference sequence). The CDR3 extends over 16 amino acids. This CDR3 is CASSRIAGGRGSEQYF. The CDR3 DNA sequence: TGTGCCAGCAGCCGAATAGCGGGAGGGAGAGGTAGCGAGCAGTACTTC.

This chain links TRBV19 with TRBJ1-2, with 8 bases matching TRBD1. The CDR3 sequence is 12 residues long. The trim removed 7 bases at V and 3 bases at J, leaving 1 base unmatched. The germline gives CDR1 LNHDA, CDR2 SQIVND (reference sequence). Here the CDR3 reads CASKDRDYGYTF. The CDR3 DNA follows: TGTGCCAGTAAGGACAGGGACTATGGCTACACCTTC.

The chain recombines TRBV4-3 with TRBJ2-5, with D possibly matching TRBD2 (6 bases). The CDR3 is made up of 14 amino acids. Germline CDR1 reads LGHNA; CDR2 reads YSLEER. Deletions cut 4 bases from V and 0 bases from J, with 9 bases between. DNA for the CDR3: TGCGCCAGCAGCCGCTCGGGGGACCAAGAGACCCAGTACTTC. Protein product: CASSRSGDQETQYF.

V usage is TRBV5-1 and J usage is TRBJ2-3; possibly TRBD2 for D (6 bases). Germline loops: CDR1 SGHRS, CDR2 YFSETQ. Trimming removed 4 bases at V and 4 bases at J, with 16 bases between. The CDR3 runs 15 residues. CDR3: CASSHNRGGADTQYF. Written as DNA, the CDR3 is TGCGCCAGCAGCCACAACCGAGGCGGGGCAGATACGCAGTATTTT. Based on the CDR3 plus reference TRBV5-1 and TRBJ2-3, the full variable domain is KAGVTQTPRYLIKTRGQQVTLSCSPISGHRSVSWYQQTPGQGLQFLFEYFSETQRNKGNFPGRFSGRQFSNSRSEMNVSTLELGDSALYLCASSHNRGGADTQYFGPGTRLTVL.

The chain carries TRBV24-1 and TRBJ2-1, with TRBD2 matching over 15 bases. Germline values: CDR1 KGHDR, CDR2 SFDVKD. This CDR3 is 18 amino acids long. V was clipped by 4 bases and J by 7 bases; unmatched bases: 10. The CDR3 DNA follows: TGTGCCACCAGTGACCCCGGACTAGCGGGGGGGGCCCTTAATGAGCAGTTCTTC. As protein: CATSDPGLAGGALNEQFF.

The CDR3 DNA reads TGTGCCAGCAGCCCGAACCCAGGGGTCCGGGGTTATAATGAGCAGTTCTTC. Its protein is CASSPNPGVRGYNEQFF. The V call is TRBV7-2, the J call TRBJ2-1; maybe TRBD1 (6 bases). V was clipped by 5 bases and J by 7 bases, with 24 bases between them. Germline CDR1 is SGHTA and CDR2 is FQGNSA. This CDR3 spans 17 amino acids.

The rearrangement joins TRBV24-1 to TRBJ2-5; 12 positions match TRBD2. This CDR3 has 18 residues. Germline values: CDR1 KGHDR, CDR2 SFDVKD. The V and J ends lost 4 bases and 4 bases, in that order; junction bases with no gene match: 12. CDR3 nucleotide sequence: TGTGCCACCAGTGACTCCGGGACTAGCGGGTTCCCATCAGAGACCCAGTACTTC. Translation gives CATSDSGTSGFPSETQYF.

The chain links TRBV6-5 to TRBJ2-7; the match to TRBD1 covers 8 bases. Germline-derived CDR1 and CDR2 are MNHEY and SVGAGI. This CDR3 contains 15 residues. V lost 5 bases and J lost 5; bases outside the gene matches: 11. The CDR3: CASSTGQGSSHEQYF. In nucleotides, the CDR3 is TGTGCCAGCAGTACAGGACAGGGTTCTTCCCACGAGCAGTACTTC.

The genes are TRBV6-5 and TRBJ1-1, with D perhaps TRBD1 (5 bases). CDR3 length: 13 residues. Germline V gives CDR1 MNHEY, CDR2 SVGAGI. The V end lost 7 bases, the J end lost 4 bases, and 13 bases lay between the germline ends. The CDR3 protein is CASTQTAATEAFF. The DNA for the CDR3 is TGTGCCAGCACCCAGACAGCAGCCACTGAAGCTTTCTTT.

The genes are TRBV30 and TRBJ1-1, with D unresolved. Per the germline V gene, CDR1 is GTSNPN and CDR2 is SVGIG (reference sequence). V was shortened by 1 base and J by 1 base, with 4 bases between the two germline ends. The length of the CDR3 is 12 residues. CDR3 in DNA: TGTGCCTGGAGTGACACGAACACTGAAGCTTTCTTT. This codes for CAWSDTNTEAFF.

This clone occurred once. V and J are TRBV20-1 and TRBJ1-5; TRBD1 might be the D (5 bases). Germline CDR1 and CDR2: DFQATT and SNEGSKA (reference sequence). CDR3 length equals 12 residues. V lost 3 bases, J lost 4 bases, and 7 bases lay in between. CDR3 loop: CSASQGNQPQHF. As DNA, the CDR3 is TGCAGTGCTAGTCAGGGTAATCAGCCCCAGCATTTT.

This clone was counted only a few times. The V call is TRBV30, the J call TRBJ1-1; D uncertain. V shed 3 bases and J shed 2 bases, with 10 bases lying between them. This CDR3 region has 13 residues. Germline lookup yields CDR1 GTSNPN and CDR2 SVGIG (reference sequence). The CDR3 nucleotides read TGTGCCTGGAGGGCGACACTCAACACTGAAGCTTTCTTT. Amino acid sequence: CAWRATLNTEAFF.

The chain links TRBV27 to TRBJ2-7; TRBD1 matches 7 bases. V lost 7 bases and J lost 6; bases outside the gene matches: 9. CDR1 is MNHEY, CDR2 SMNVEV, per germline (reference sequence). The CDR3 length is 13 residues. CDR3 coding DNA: TGTGCCAGCAAGGTGACAGGGTACTCCGAGCAGTACTTC. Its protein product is CASKVTGYSEQYF.

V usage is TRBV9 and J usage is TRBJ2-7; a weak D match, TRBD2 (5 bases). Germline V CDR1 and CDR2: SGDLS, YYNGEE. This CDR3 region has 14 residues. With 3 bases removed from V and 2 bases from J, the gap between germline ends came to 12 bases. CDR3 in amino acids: CASSAQPGTYEQYF. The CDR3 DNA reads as TGTGCCAGCAGCGCTCAGCCGGGGACCTACGAGCAGTACTTC. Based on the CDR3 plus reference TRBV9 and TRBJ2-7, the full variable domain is DSGVTQTPKHLITATGQRVTLRCSPRSGDLSVYWYQQSLDQGLQFLIQYYNGEERAKGNILERFSAQQFPDLHSELNLSSLELGDSALYFCASSAQPGTYEQYFGPGTRLTVT.

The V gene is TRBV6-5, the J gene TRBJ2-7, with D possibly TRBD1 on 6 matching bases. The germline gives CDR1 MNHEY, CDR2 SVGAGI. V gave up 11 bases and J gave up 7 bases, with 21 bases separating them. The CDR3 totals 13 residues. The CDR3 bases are TGTGCCGTCCGGGACACAACCTTATGGGAGCAGTACTTC. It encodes CAVRDTTLWEQYF.

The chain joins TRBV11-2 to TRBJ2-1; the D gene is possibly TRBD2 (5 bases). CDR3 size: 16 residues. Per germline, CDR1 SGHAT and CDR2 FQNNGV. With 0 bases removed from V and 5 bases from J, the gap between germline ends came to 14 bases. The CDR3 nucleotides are TGTGCCAGCAGCTTAGATCGGAGGTCTCTTAACAATGAGCAGTTCTTC. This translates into CASSLDRRSLNNEQFF.

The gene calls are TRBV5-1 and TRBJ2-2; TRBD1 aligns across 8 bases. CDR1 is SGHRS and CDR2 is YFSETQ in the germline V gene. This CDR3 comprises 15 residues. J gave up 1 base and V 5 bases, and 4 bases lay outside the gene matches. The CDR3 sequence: CASSLGQGNTGELFF. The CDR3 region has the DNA TGCGCCAGCAGTTTAGGACAGGGGAACACCGGGGAGCTGTTTTTT.

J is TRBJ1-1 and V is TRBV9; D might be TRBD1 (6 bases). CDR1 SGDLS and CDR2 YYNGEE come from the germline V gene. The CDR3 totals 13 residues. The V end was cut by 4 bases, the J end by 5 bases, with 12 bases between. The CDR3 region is CASSMTGGTEAFF. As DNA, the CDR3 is TGTGCCAGCAGCATGACAGGTGGGACTGAAGCTTTCTTT.

The CDR3 bases are TGTGCCAGCAGAGTAGGGGACAGGGTGCCAGATACGCAGTATTTT. Translated: CASRVGDRVPDTQYF. The chain combines TRBV2 with TRBJ2-3; 9 positions agree with TRBD1. The CDR3 sequence is 15 residues long. J gave up 4 bases and V 6 bases, and 8 bases lay outside the gene matches. The V gene's germline CDR1 is SNHLY and CDR2 FYNNEI.